Included here is one TCR beta chain sequence, with context. As originally analysed: Estimation of nucleated cell counts was performed using reference gene primer amplification. TCRdb keeps only in-frame clones here, not all; method: immunoSEQ multiplex PCR. V and J calls and clone size come straight from that table; D and trimming were deduced from the DNA. This sample has 130,000 to 150,000 clones, with roughly 88% found just once. The entry originates in a study of blood T cell repertoires in COVID-19. Across the study: Some COVID-19 samples were acute and others convalescent; all came from the United States, Italy and Spain. PBMCs, B-cell-depleted T cells, or T cells provided the cDNA or gDNA that made up the material.

The V and J ends lost 5 bases and 4 bases, in that order; junction bases with no gene match: 7. The CDR3 has 15 residues. CDR1 and CDR2 from the germline V gene are SEHNR and FQNEAQ (reference sequence). The source of this sequence is a man in his 70s with acute or convalescent COVID-19. The chain has TRBV7-9 and TRBJ1-2; 10 bases are a match to TRBD1. Source material: peripheral blood. The CDR3 spells CASSPPGQGSYGYTF. The CDR3 nucleotides read TGTGCCAGCAGCCCTCCGGGACAGGGGAGCTATGGCTACACCTTC.